A selection of T cell receptor beta chains follows, all from one sample in a study of chemoradiotherapy in HPV16-positive cancers. The table came from immunoSEQ multiplex PCR; TCRdb's copy has only in-frame clones and leaves some out. The repertoire holds roughly 6,100 clones, with around 72% as singletons. The source was tumor tissue, collected from a patient who underwent chemoradiotherapy. These TCRs come from a human donor with HPV-associated anogenital cancer. CDR3s include the opening cysteine and the closing phenylalanine or tryptophan. A D gene is named only where the DNA matches it firmly. Part of the rows lack a size; the others show once, few, many or a class for expanded clones.

clone_size d_call j_call v_call cdr3_nt cdr3_aa
few . TRBJ2-3 TRBV25-1 TGTGCCAGCAGAGGGCTTCGCACAGATACGCAGTATTTT CASRGLRTDTQYF
once . TRBJ1-2 TRBV16 TGTGCCAGCAGCCATTACGGACAGTACTATGGCTACACCTTC CASSHYGQYYGYTF
. . TRBJ1-5 TRBV4-2 TGTGCCAGCAGCCAAGACGCTACATATAGCAATCAGCCCCAGCATTTT CASSQDATYSNQPQHF
once . TRBJ1-3 TRBV18 TGTGCCAGCCAATCCAGTGGAAACACCATATATTTT CASQSSGNTIYF
. . TRBJ2-1 TRBV29-1 TGCAGCGTTCGGGTAGGGGGTTCGGCTAGCTCCTACAATGAGCAGTTCTTC CSVRVGGSASSYNEQFF
. TRBD2 TRBJ2-3 TRBV4-2 TGTGCCAGCAGCCATCCGGGACTAGCGGGAGTAAGCACAGATACGCAGTATTTT CASSHPGLAGVSTDTQYF
. . TRBJ2-5 TRBV29-1 TGCAGCGTCACCAGGGGGGACGGGAAAGAGACCCAGTACTTC CSVTRGDGKETQYF
. TRBD1 TRBJ2-7 TRBV5-1 TGCGCCAGCAGCTTGCCGACTCTACGACAGGGTTTCAGTTACGAGCAGTACTTC CASSLPTLRQGFSYEQYF
. . TRBJ2-5 TRBV5-4 TGTGCCAGCAGCTTGGTGGCTGGCGAGACCCAGTACTTC CASSLVAGETQYF
. . TRBJ2-7 TRBV11-2 TGTGCCAGCAGCTTAGGGGGTAGCGGAGGTCTCCTGCACTACGAGCAGTACTTC CASSLGGSGGLLHYEQYF
. TRBD2 TRBJ2-1 TRBV7-9 TGTGCCAGCAGCTTCGGCGGGAGAGGCGGGTACAATGAGCAGTTCTTC CASSFGGRGGYNEQFF
few . TRBJ1-1 TRBV9 TGTGCCAGCAGCGTAGCGAGTAACACTGAAGCTTTCTTT CASSVASNTEAFF
. TRBD1 TRBJ2-3 TRBV27 TGTGCCAGCAGTTGGGACAGAATCACAGATACGCAGTATTTT CASSWDRITDTQYF
. TRBD2 TRBJ2-7 TRBV11-3 TGTGCCAGCAGCTTAGATCGGCTAGCGGGAATCTACGAGCAGTACTTC CASSLDRLAGIYEQYF
. TRBD1 TRBJ2-7 TRBV6-5 TGTGCCAGCAGTTACTCGTCCGGGACAGCGAGCTACGAGCAGTACTTC CASSYSSGTASYEQYF
. . TRBJ2-7 TRBV7-3 TGTGCCAGCAGCCCCGATAACGGTCCGCCTCACGAGCAGTACTTC CASSPDNGPPHEQYF
once TRBD2 TRBJ2-5 TRBV30 TGTGCCTGGAAACTAGCGGGAGCAGAGACCCAGTACTTC CAWKLAGAETQYF
. TRBD2 TRBJ2-7 TRBV13 TGTGCCAGCAGCCCCCCGGGACTAGCGGAGACCTACGAGCAGTACTTC CASSPPGLAETYEQYF
. . TRBJ2-2 TRBV30 TGTGCCTGGAGTGAAGTCGCCGGAACCGGGGAGCTGTTTTTT CAWSEVAGTGELFF
. . TRBJ2-2 TRBV9 TGTGCCAGCAGCGGCCCAGGGGCCGGGGAGCTGTTTTTT CASSGPGAGELFF
. . TRBJ2-2 TRBV6-5 TGTGCCAGCAGCTCCTCCAGGGGTACTAGGGAGCTGTTTTTT CASSSSRGTRELFF
. . TRBJ2-7 TRBV29-1 TGCAGCGTTGAAGATAGAGTAGGGTCCCCGCTCGAGCAGTACTTC CSVEDRVGSPLEQYF
. TRBD1 TRBJ1-2 TRBV11-2 TGTGCCAGCAGCCGGACAGGGTTTGGCTACACCTTC CASSRTGFGYTF
. . TRBJ2-5 TRBV7-8 TGTGCCAGCAGCTTAGGTTACAGCGAAGAGACCCAGTACTTC CASSLGYSEETQYF
. . TRBJ2-1 TRBV19 TGTGCCAGTAGTATAGTCTCGGGACTCCGAATAAATGAGCAGTTCTTC CASSIVSGLRINEQFF
. TRBD1 TRBJ2-1 TRBV9 TGTGCCAGCAGCCCCCAGGGACAGGGATCTAATGAGCAGTTCTTC CASSPQGQGSNEQFF
. . TRBJ2-3 TRBV5-1 TGCGCCAGCAGAAGTCAAGATACAGATACGCAGTATTTT CASRSQDTDTQYF
. . TRBJ2-7 TRBV2 TGTGCCAGCATGGTGCGTCTCACGGGGGAGCAGTACTTC CASMVRLTGEQYF
. . TRBJ1-5 TRBV4-2 TGTGCCAGCAAGCCGAGCCTGAACACGAATCAGCCCCAGCATTTT CASKPSLNTNQPQHF
. . TRBJ2-1 TRBV29-1 TGCAGCGTTGAATTGGATTCATACGAGCAGTTCTTC CSVELDSYEQFF
. . TRBJ2-3 TRBV28 TGTGCCAGCAGGACGGCAGGCACAGATACGCAGTATTTT CASRTAGTDTQYF
. . TRBJ2-3 TRBV10-3 TGTGCCACATACTACAGGGGGGGGAGCACAGATACGCAGTATTTT CATYYRGGSTDTQYF